Listed here are 26 T cell receptor beta chains from one sample, sequenced in a study of regulatory dendritic cells for organ transplantation. Profiling relied on immunoSEQ multiplex PCR, and the TCRdb table lists in-frame clones only, not all of them. Of tens of thousands of clones listed, over 80% are singletons. Specimen: naive CD8+ T cells from blood. Subset here: CD45RA+ naive T cells. All receptors come from a human donor in good health.

The V and J genes are TRBV7-9 and TRBJ1-1; tentative D call: TRBD1 (5 bases). In germline, CDR1 is SEHNR, CDR2 FQNEAQ (reference sequence). The CDR3 is made up of 15 amino acids. V was shortened by 8 bases and J by 0 bases, with 16 bases between the two germline ends. The CDR3 loop reads CASGSGVFLNTEAFF. The CDR3 DNA is TGTGCCAGCGGATCGGGGGTGTTTTTGAACACTGAAGCTTTCTTT.

The V and J genes are TRBV4-2 and TRBJ2-6; 7 bases align to TRBD1. The CDR3 is made up of 21 amino acids. CDR1 is LGHNA, CDR2 YNFKEQ, per germline. Trimming removed 0 bases from V and 1 base from J; junction bases left unmatched: 15. This CDR3 reads CASSQDGLSGTAASGANVLTF. CDR3 sequence (DNA): TGTGCCAGCAGCCAAGATGGACTTTCCGGGACAGCGGCGTCTGGGGCCAACGTCCTGACTTTC.

The rearrangement links TRBV30 to TRBJ2-7; the D gene is possibly TRBD1 (6 bases). Germline assignment: CDR1 GTSNPN and CDR2 SVGIG (reference sequence). Trimming took 6 bases from V and 2 from J, leaving 14 bases between them. This CDR3 has 13 amino acids. DNA for the CDR3: TGTGCCTGCGAGGGGGAGCCGGCCTACGAGCAGTACTTC. This translates into CACEGEPAYEQYF.

The genes are TRBV9 and TRBJ2-7; TRBD1 aligns across 9 bases. V lost 4 bases and J lost 3; bases outside the gene matches: 8. Germline V gives CDR1 SGDLS, CDR2 YYNGEE. The length of the CDR3 is 15 residues. The CDR3, as DNA: TGTGCCAGCAGCCCCGAGACAGGGGGGCTCTACGAGCAGTACTTC. Protein sequence: CASSPETGGLYEQYF.

CDR3 in DNA: TGTGCCTGGAGTGTAAAAATCCCGGATACTAGAGGACGTGATGAGCAGTTCTTC. It yields the protein CAWSVKIPDTRGRDEQFF. This sequence joins TRBV30 and TRBJ2-1; the D gene is possibly TRBD2 (5 bases). Per germline, CDR1 GTSNPN and CDR2 SVGIG (reference sequence). This CDR3 region has 18 residues. With 0 bases removed from V and 8 bases from J, the gap between germline ends came to 26 bases.

This clone was observed once. The V gene is TRBV7-2, the J gene TRBJ2-7; D tentatively reads TRBD1 or TRBD2 (5 bases each). This CDR3 is 13 amino acids long. CDR1 is SGHTA, CDR2 FQGNSA, per germline. V lost 1 base and J 7 bases, leaving 11 bases between the germline ends. The CDR3 protein is CASSLGGSGEQYF. DNA for the CDR3: TGTGCCAGCAGCTTAGGGGGGTCGGGGGAGCAGTACTTC.

The genes are TRBV27 and TRBJ1-1; no clear D gene. The length of the CDR3 is 14 residues. V lost 6 bases, J lost 2 bases, and 13 bases lay in between. Germline assignment: CDR1 MNHEY and CDR2 SMNVEV (reference sequence). The DNA of the CDR3 is TGTGCCAGCAGGCTGTCGGGCTCAAACACTGAAGCTTTCTTT. It codes for CASRLSGSNTEAFF.

The gene calls are TRBV5-1 and TRBJ2-3, with 13 bases lining up with TRBD2. The junction had 6 bases not matched to a gene; V was cut back by 4 bases and J by 4 bases. Per germline, CDR1 SGHRS and CDR2 YFSETQ. The CDR3 is 16 amino acids. DNA for the CDR3: TGCGCCAGCAGCCCAGGACTAGCGGGAGCATCAGATACGCAGTATTTT. Amino acid sequence: CASSPGLAGASDTQYF.

V gene TRBV4-3 combines with J gene TRBJ2-2; maybe TRBD2 (5 bases). V lost 4 bases to trimming and J lost 0 bases, with 12 bases between them. The length of the CDR3 is 16 residues. CDR1 is LGHNA and CDR2 is YSLEER in the germline V gene. Here the CDR3 reads CASSLQRYANTGELFF. CDR3 coding DNA: TGCGCCAGCAGCCTACAGCGGTACGCGAACACCGGGGAGCTGTTTTTT.

V is TRBV4-2 and J is TRBJ2-1, with TRBD2 matching 8 bases. This CDR3 region has 19 residues. The V and J ends lost 0 bases and 9 bases, in that order; junction bases with no gene match: 19. CDR1 is LGHNA and CDR2 is YNFKEQ in the germline V gene. The chain's CDR3 is CASSQDLRASGRVYGEQFF. CDR3 sequence (DNA): TGTGCCAGCAGCCAAGATCTAAGGGCGAGCGGGAGAGTTTATGGTGAGCAGTTCTTC.

The chain joins TRBV6-5 to TRBJ2-7, with D possibly called TRBD1 or TRBD2 (5 bases each). Between the trimmed V and J ends, which lost 2 bases and 0 bases, there was a span of 11 bases. This CDR3 is 15 amino acids long. Per the germline V gene, CDR1 is MNHEY and CDR2 is SVGAGI. As DNA, the CDR3 is TGTGCCAGCAGTTACCGGGACGGATACTCCTACGAGCAGTACTTC. It encodes CASSYRDGYSYEQYF.

In the case of this clone: The sample carries other DNA sequences with the same CDR3. V is TRBV4-3 and J is TRBJ2-7, with D uncertain. Deletions cut 0 bases from V and 4 bases from J, with 7 bases between. CDR1 LGHNA and CDR2 YSLEER come from the germline V gene. The CDR3 runs 13 residues. The CDR3 is CASSQDLGYEQYF. DNA of the CDR3: TGCGCCAGCAGCCAAGATTTAGGGTACGAGCAGTACTTC.

V gene TRBV11-2 combines with J gene TRBJ2-1; D is perhaps TRBD1 (5 bases). Trimming cost V 3 bases and J 0 bases, with 18 bases left between them. The CDR3 totals 18 residues. The germline V gene encodes CDR1 SGHAT and CDR2 FQNNGV. This chain's CDR3 is CASSFLLSGISSYNEQFF. CDR3 coding DNA: TGTGCCAGCAGCTTTTTACTATCAGGGATAAGCTCCTACAATGAGCAGTTCTTC.

This clone has only one observation. At one boundary the junction diverges from the germline segment, which might be a read error. The J gene is TRBJ2-3, the V gene TRBV4-1, with 7 bases identical to TRBD2. Looked up from germline, CDR1 is MGHRA and CDR2 is YSYEKL. There are 14 residues in the CDR3. In DNA, the CDR3 is TGCGCCGGCAGCGGGATAGGGAGCACAGATACGCAGTATTTT. Protein: CAGSGIGSTDTQYF.

V and J are TRBV7-2 and TRBJ1-1, with a tentative D call TRBD1 (5 bases). CDR1 and CDR2 from the germline V gene are SGHTA and FQGNSA. V lost 2 bases, J lost 4 bases, and 11 bases lay in between. There are 14 residues in the CDR3. Here the CDR3 reads CASSLRGGPTEAFF. Written as DNA, the CDR3 is TGTGCCAGCAGCTTAAGGGGTGGGCCCACTGAAGCTTTCTTT.

V gene TRBV2 combines with J gene TRBJ1-1, with D maybe TRBD1 (5 bases). The V and J ends lost 3 bases and 4 bases respectively, with 12 bases between them. Germline V gene data show CDR1 as SNHLY and CDR2 as FYNNEI. This CDR3 region has 14 residues. The CDR3, as DNA: TGTGCCAGCAGTGATAGACAGCCCGGCACTGAAGCTTTCTTT. It encodes CASSDRQPGTEAFF.

Written as DNA, the CDR3 is TGTGCCAGTAGTATGACTAGCGGGAGATTCGATGAGCAGTTCTTC. It specifies CASSMTSGRFDEQFF. J is TRBJ2-1 and V is TRBV19; 12 bases align to TRBD2. The CDR3 loop spans 15 amino acids. Germline V gene data show CDR1 as LNHDA and CDR2 as SQIVND (reference sequence). The V segment lost 3 bases and the J segment 8 bases; nucleotides outside the gene matches: 5. Complete variable domain (other parts from reference TRBV19 and TRBJ2-1): DGGITQSPKYLFRKEGQNVTLSCEQNLNHDAMYWYRQDPGQGLRLIYYSQIVNDFQKGDIAEGYSVSREKKESFPLTVTSAQKNPTAFYLCASSMTSGRFDEQFFGPGTRLTVL.

This clone was counted once. This chain uses TRBV5-5 with TRBJ1-4; no clear D gene. V was trimmed by 0 bases and J by 3 bases, leaving 9 bases between them. CDR3 length equals 15 residues. Germline V lookup: CDR1 SGHKS, CDR2 YYEKEE (reference sequence). The DNA of the CDR3 is TGTGCCAGCAGCTTGGAGGGCCTCCCTAATGAAAAACTGTTTTTT. This codes for CASSLEGLPNEKLFF.

This clone showed up just once. The J gene is TRBJ1-2, the V gene TRBV4-2; a possible D gene is TRBD1 (5 bases). Trimming removed 0 bases at V and 0 bases at J, with 11 bases between. Germline V lookup: CDR1 LGHNA, CDR2 YNFKEQ. The CDR3 runs 16 residues. CDR3 nucleotide sequence: TGTGCCAGCAGCCAAGAGGGGGGAGATCCTAACTATGGCTACACCTTC. It yields the protein CASSQEGGDPNYGYTF.

The chain is built from TRBV27 and TRBJ2-3; 10 bases line up with TRBD1. CDR3 length equals 17 residues. Per germline, CDR1 MNHEY and CDR2 SMNVEV (reference sequence). J lost 2 bases, V lost 5 bases, and 10 bases had no gene match. In DNA form, the CDR3 reads TGTGCCAGCAGTCGGCCCCGGACAGGGGGGGACACAGATACGCAGTATTTT. Translating gives CASSRPRTGGDTDTQYF.

The chain uses TRBV7-9 and TRBJ2-1; TRBD2 matches at 7 bases. CDR1 and CDR2 (germline): SEHNR, FQNEAQ (reference sequence). The CDR3 spans 15 residues. V dropped 5 bases and J dropped 5; count of bases not matched to a gene: 9. The CDR3 reads CASSLPSGGNNEQFF. CDR3 bases: TGTGCCAGCAGCCTCCCTAGCGGAGGGAACAATGAGCAGTTCTTC.

The count of this clone is one. The chain couples TRBV5-4 to TRBJ2-7, with no clear D. Germline V gene sequence: CDR1 SGHNT, CDR2 YYREEE (reference sequence). The CDR3 spans 15 residues. The V end lost 6 bases, the J end lost 6 bases, and 22 bases lay between the germline ends. In DNA, the CDR3 is TGTGCCAGCACGGACGAACTTAACCTGCCCGGCGAGCAGTACTTC. It specifies CASTDELNLPGEQYF. Full variable domain (remainder filled in from reference TRBV5-4 and TRBJ2-7): ETGVTQSPTHLIKTRGQQVTLRCSSQSGHNTVSWYQQALGQGPQFIFQYYREEENGRGNFPPRFSGLQFPNYSSELNVNALELDDSALYLCASTDELNLPGEQYFGPGTRLTVT.

This chain joins TRBV6-1 and TRBJ2-4; 7 bases are shared with TRBD1. This CDR3 is built from 14 residues. The V segment lost 3 bases and the J segment 6 bases; nucleotides outside the gene matches: 5. Germline V CDR1 and CDR2: MNHNS, SASEGT. The CDR3 bases are TGTGCCAGCAGTGACCGGGACAGTATAAACATTCAGTACTTC. This translates into CASSDRDSINIQYF.

The rearrangement uses TRBV4-1 and TRBJ2-7, with 9 bases fitting TRBD2. Looked up from germline, CDR1 is MGHRA and CDR2 is YSYEKL. This CDR3 has 18 residues. Trimming removed 4 bases from V and 6 bases from J; junction bases left unmatched: 19. The CDR3 nucleotides read TGCGCCAGCAGCCTAACGGAAACATTCGGACTAGCGACTTTCGAGCAGTACTTC. Translating it yields CASSLTETFGLATFEQYF.

The CDR3 region has the DNA TGTGCCAGCAGCCCCCGGGACAACAGGAACACCGGGGAGCTGTTTTTT. This gives the protein CASSPRDNRNTGELFF. The V gene is TRBV7-9, the J gene TRBJ2-2; TRBD1 is a possible D gene (6 bases). CDR3 length: 16 amino acids. Germline V CDR1 and CDR2: SEHNR, FQNEAQ (reference sequence). V was pared by 5 bases and J by 1 base, with 14 bases between.

The J gene is TRBJ1-5, the V gene TRBV28; 7 bases fit TRBD1. J gave up 2 bases and V 4 bases, and 8 bases lay outside the gene matches. From germline, CDR1 is MDHEN and CDR2 SYDVKM. The CDR3 covers 16 residues. CDR3 bases: TGTGCCAGCAGTTGGGAGACAGGGTCAGGCAATCAGCCCCAGCATTTT. Amino acid sequence: CASSWETGSGNQPQHF.